These 18 T cell receptor beta chains originate from one sample sequenced in a study of chemoradiotherapy in HPV16-positive cancers. Sequencing was performed with immunoSEQ multiplex PCR; in TCRdb, only in-frame clones are kept and a portion is missing. The sample has 2,900 or so clones, roughly 90% seen once. The material was tumor tissue, obtained from a patient who underwent chemoradiotherapy. These receptors came from a human donor with HPV-associated anogenital cancer.

The J gene is TRBJ1-2, the V gene TRBV7-9; no firm D call. CDR3 length: 14 residues. V lost 5 bases and J lost 4, with 14 bases in between. CDR1 is SEHNR, CDR2 FQNEAQ, per germline (reference sequence). CDR3 in amino acids: CASSHAQISYGYTF. Here the CDR3 DNA reads TGTGCCAGCAGCCACGCCCAAATTTCCTATGGCTACACCTTC.

The chain uses TRBV5-5 and TRBJ1-2; TRBD1 aligns across 7 bases. V trimming: 4 bases; J trimming: 3 bases; junction bases outside the gene matches: 3. The CDR3 runs 13 residues. CDR1 and CDR2 from the germline V gene are SGHKS and YYEKEE (reference sequence). This CDR3 is CASSDTGDYGYTF. In DNA form, the CDR3 reads TGTGCCAGCAGCGATACAGGGGACTATGGCTACACCTTC.

V gene TRBV7-2 combines with J gene TRBJ2-5; TRBD1 matches at 7 bases. The germline V gene encodes CDR1 SGHTA and CDR2 FQGNSA. The V segment lost 3 bases and the J segment 3 bases; nucleotides outside the gene matches: 7. The CDR3 has 15 amino acids. The CDR3 here is CASSFAGTAKETQYF. As DNA, the CDR3 is TGTGCCAGCAGCTTCGCAGGGACAGCCAAAGAGACCCAGTACTTC.

The chain uses TRBV10-3 and TRBJ2-3; 8 nucleotides agree with TRBD2. CDR1 and CDR2 from the germline V gene are ENHRY and SYGVKD. With 4 bases clipped from V and 6 bases from J, the junction kept 12 bases outside the gene matches. This CDR3 has 16 amino acids. Here the CDR3 reads CAISGELADIGDTQYF. The CDR3 DNA follows: TGTGCCATCAGTGGGGAACTAGCGGACATAGGCGATACGCAGTATTTT.

The genes are TRBV18 and TRBJ2-1; 11 bases line up with TRBD1. V was clipped by 0 bases and J by 8 bases; unmatched bases: 6. Germline loops: CDR1 KGHSH, CDR2 LQKENI. CDR3 size: 16 residues. In DNA, the CDR3 is TGTGCCAGCTCACCACCTAGGACAGGGGGCTGGGATGAGCAGTTCTTC. Its translation: CASSPPRTGGWDEQFF.

The V and J genes are TRBV4-1 and TRBJ2-7; TRBD1 might be the D (6 bases). Trimming stripped 1 base from V and 3 bases from J, with 13 bases between. Germline lookup yields CDR1 MGHRA and CDR2 YSYEKL. CDR3 size: 15 residues. CDR3 in DNA: TGCGCCAGCAGCCAAGCCAACGGACAGAGCTACGAGCAGTACTTC. This sequence encodes CASSQANGQSYEQYF.

This chain joins TRBV7-9 and TRBJ1-3, with 7 bases matching TRBD1. J lost 3 bases, V lost 5 bases, and 4 bases had no gene match. Germline V CDR1 and CDR2: SEHNR, FQNEAQ (reference sequence). This CDR3 has 14 amino acids. Here the CDR3 reads CASSPAGGGNTIYF. The CDR3 DNA sequence: TGTGCCAGCAGCCCGGCAGGGGGTGGAAACACCATATATTTT.

The CDR3 DNA is TGTGCCAGCAGCTTCCAGAGAGGGGACACTGAAGCTTTCTTT. It translates to CASSFQRGDTEAFF. The chain links TRBV7-2 to TRBJ1-1; tentatively, D is TRBD1 (5 bases). V lost 3 bases to trimming and J lost 3 bases, with 11 bases between them. Per the germline V gene, CDR1 is SGHTA and CDR2 is FQGNSA. The CDR3 totals 14 residues. The full variable domain, completed using reference TRBV7-2 and TRBJ1-1, is GAGVSQSPSNKVTEKGKDVELRCDPISGHTALYWYRQSLGQGLEFLIYFQGNSAPDKSGLPSDRFSAERTGGSVSTLTIQRTQQEDSAVYLCASSFQRGDTEAFFGQGTRLTVV.

The chain couples TRBV19 to TRBJ2-5; possibly TRBD1 for D (5 bases). Trimming stripped 5 bases from V and 5 bases from J, with 12 bases between. This CDR3 has 13 amino acids. Germline V gene data show CDR1 as LNHDA and CDR2 as SQIVND (reference sequence). CDR3: CASSPRGMETQYF. The CDR3 region has the DNA TGTGCCAGTAGTCCTAGGGGAATGGAGACCCAGTACTTC. Full variable domain (outside the CDR3, taken from reference TRBV19 and TRBJ2-5): DGGITQSPKYLFRKEGQNVTLSCEQNLNHDAMYWYRQDPGQGLRLIYYSQIVNDFQKGDIAEGYSVSREKKESFPLTVTSAQKNPTAFYLCASSPRGMETQYFGPGTRLLVL.

This chain connects TRBV7-2 to TRBJ2-2; D remains ambiguous. Looked up from germline, CDR1 is SGHTA and CDR2 is FQGNSA. V lost 5 bases to trimming and J lost 0 bases, with 13 bases between them. The CDR3 spans 16 residues. The CDR3 here is CASSRNSLSNTGELFF. The CDR3 DNA reads TGTGCCAGCAGCAGAAATAGCCTATCGAACACCGGGGAGCTGTTTTTT.

The chain is built from TRBV27 and TRBJ1-2; D possibly corresponds to TRBD1 (5 bases). CDR3 length equals 13 residues. The V gene's germline CDR1 is MNHEY and CDR2 SMNVEV (reference sequence). Trimming stripped 2 bases from V and 8 bases from J, with 12 bases between. The CDR3 spells CASSLKSGGGYTF. The CDR3 nucleotides read TGTGCCAGCAGTTTAAAGTCGGGGGGGGGCTACACCTTC.

This chain connects TRBV9 to TRBJ2-2; D is undetermined. Germline V gene data show CDR1 as SGDLS and CDR2 as YYNGEE. This CDR3 spans 13 amino acids. V was shortened by 4 bases and J by 5 bases, with 9 bases between the two germline ends. CDR3 region: CASSPKRTGELFF. In nucleotides, the CDR3 is TGTGCCAGCAGCCCGAAGCGTACCGGGGAGCTGTTTTTT.

The V and J genes are TRBV27 and TRBJ1-2, with D perhaps TRBD1 (5 bases). V gave up 4 bases and J gave up 4 bases, with 13 bases separating them. The CDR3 consists of 14 residues. Germline CDR1 MNHEY, CDR2 SMNVEV (reference sequence). The CDR3 is CASSSTGTVYGYTF. CDR3 DNA: TGTGCCAGCAGTTCAACCGGGACGGTCTATGGCTACACCTTC.

This chain uses TRBV27 with TRBJ2-1; no definite D call. V lost 8 bases and J lost 0, with 14 bases in between. The CDR3 extends over 15 amino acids. Germline V gene sequence: CDR1 MNHEY, CDR2 SMNVEV (reference sequence). CDR3 amino acids: CASRLRPYSYNEQFF. DNA for the CDR3: TGTGCCAGCCGGCTAAGACCATACTCCTACAATGAGCAGTTCTTC.

This chain connects TRBV9 to TRBJ2-3; the D call may be TRBD1 or TRBD2 (5 bases each). Deletions cut 5 bases from V and 4 bases from J, with 5 bases between. Germline values: CDR1 SGDLS, CDR2 YYNGEE. The CDR3 extends over 11 amino acids. The CDR3 is CASRGADTQYF. The CDR3 nucleotides are TGTGCCAGCAGGGGGGCAGATACGCAGTATTTT.

The genes are TRBV7-9 and TRBJ2-2, with D unclear. The CDR3 loop spans 13 amino acids. V gave up 2 bases and J gave up 1 base, with 2 bases separating them. Germline CDR1 is SEHNR and CDR2 is FQNEAQ (reference sequence). The CDR3 reads CASSLWNTGELFF. CDR3 DNA: TGTGCCAGCAGCTTATGGAACACCGGGGAGCTGTTTTTT.

The genes are TRBV2 and TRBJ1-4; D perhaps matches TRBD1 (5 bases). Germline loops: CDR1 SNHLY, CDR2 FYNNEI. V lost 9 bases and J 6 bases, leaving 14 bases between the germline ends. CDR3 length: 13 amino acids. CDR3 amino acids: CASVGQGYEKLFF. The CDR3 nucleotides read TGTGCCAGTGTCGGCCAGGGTTATGAAAAACTGTTTTTT.

This chain connects TRBV6-1 to TRBJ2-3, with 10 bases lining up with TRBD2. CDR3 length: 15 residues. Unmatched junction bases numbered 9, after V lost 7 bases and J lost 5 bases. Germline V gene lookup returns CDR1 MNHNS and CDR2 SASEGT. CDR3 sequence reads: CASNGQAGGQDTQYF. The CDR3 DNA reads TGTGCCAGCAACGGGCAAGCGGGGGGGCAAGATACGCAGTATTTT.